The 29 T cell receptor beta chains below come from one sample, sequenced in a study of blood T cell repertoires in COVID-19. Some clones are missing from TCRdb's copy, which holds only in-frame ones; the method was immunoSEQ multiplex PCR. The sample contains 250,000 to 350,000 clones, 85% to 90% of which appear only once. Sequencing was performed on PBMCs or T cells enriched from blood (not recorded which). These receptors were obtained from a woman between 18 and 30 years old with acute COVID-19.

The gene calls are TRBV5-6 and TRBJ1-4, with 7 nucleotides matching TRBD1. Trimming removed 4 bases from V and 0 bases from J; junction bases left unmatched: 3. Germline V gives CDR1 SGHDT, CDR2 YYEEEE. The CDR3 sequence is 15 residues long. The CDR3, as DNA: TGTGCCAGCAGCCGACAGGGATCAACTAATGAAAAACTGTTTTTT. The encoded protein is CASSRQGSTNEKLFF.

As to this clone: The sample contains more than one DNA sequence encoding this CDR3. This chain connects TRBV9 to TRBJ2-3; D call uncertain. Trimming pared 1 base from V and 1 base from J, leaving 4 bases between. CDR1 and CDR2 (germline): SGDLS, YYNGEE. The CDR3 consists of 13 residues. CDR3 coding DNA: TGTGCCAGCAGCGTACGAGGCACAGATACGCAGTATTTT. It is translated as CASSVRGTDTQYF.

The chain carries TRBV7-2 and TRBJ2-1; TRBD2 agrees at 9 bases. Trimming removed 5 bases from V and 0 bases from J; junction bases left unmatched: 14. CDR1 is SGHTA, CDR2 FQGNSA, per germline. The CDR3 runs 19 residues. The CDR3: CASSMDRREGQFSYNEQFF. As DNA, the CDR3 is TGTGCCAGCAGCATGGACCGGCGGGAGGGCCAATTCTCCTACAATGAGCAGTTCTTC.

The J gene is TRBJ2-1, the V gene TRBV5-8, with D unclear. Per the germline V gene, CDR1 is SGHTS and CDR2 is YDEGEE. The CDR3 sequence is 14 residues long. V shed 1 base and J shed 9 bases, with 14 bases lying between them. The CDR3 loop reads CASSLYSHRGEQFF. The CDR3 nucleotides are TGTGCCAGCAGCTTGTACTCCCACCGCGGTGAGCAGTTCTTC.

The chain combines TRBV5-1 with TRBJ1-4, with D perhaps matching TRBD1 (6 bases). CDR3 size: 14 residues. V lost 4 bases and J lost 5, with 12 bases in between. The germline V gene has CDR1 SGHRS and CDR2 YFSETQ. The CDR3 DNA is TGCGCCAGCAGCCGGACAGAACCCAATGAAAAACTGTTTTTT. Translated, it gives CASSRTEPNEKLFF.

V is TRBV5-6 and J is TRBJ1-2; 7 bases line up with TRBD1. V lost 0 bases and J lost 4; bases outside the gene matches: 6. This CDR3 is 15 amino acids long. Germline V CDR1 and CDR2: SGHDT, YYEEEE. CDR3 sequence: CASSLGQGAFYGYTF. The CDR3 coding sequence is TGTGCCAGCAGCTTGGGACAGGGTGCTTTCTATGGCTACACCTTC. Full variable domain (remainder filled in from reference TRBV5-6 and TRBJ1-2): DAGVTQSPTHLIKTRGQQVTLRCSPKSGHDTVSWYQQALGQGPQFIFQYYEEEERQRGNFPDRFSGHQFPNYSSELNVNALLLGDSALYLCASSLGQGAFYGYTFGSGTRLTVV.

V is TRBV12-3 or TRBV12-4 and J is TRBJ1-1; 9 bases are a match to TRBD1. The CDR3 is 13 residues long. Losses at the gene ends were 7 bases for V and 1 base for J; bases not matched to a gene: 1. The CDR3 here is CASKGQGNTEAFF. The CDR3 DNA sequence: TGTGCCAGCAAGGGACAGGGGAACACTGAAGCTTTCTTT.

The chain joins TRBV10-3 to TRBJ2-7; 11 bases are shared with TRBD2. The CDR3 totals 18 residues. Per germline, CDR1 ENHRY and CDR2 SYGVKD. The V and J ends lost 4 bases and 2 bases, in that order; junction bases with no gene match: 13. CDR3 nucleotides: TGTGCCATCAGTGGGCGAACTAGCGGGAGCCGCGAGACCTACGAGCAGTACTTC. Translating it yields CAISGRTSGSRETYEQYF.

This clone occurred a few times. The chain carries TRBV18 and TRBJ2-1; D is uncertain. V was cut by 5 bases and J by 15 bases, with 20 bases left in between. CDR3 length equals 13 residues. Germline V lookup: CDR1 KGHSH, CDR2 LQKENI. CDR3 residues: CASSSDLGNDPFF. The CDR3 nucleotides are TGTGCCAGCTCATCAGACTTGGGTAACGACCCGTTCTTC. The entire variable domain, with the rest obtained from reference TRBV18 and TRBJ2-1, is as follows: NAGVMQNPRHLVRRRGQEARLRCSPMKGHSHVYWYRQLPEEGLKFMVYLQKENIIDESGMPKERFSAEFPKEGPSILRIQQVVRGDSAAYFCASSSDLGNDPFFGPGTRLTVL.

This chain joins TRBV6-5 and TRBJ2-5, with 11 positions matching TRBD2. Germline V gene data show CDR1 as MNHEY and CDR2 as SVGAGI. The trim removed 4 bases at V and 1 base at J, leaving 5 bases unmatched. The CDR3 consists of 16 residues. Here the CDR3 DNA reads TGTGCCAGCAGTTTCACCGGGACTAGCGGCCAAGAGACCCAGTACTTC. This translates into CASSFTGTSGQETQYF.

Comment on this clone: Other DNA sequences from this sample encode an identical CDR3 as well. The CDR3 nucleotides are TGTGCCAGTACCCTCCCGGGACTAGCGGGAAATGAGCAGTTCTTC. This sequence encodes CASTLPGLAGNEQFF. The V gene is TRBV2, the J gene TRBJ2-1; TRBD2 matches at 13 bases. Germline V gene data show CDR1 as SNHLY and CDR2 as FYNNEI. The trim removed 9 bases at V and 7 bases at J, leaving 9 bases unmatched. CDR3 length: 15 amino acids.

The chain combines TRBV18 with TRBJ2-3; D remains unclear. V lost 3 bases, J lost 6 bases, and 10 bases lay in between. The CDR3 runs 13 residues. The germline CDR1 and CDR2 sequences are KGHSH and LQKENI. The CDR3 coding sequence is TGTGCCAGCTCACCTTTCAATTCCGATACGCAGTATTTT. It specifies CASSPFNSDTQYF.

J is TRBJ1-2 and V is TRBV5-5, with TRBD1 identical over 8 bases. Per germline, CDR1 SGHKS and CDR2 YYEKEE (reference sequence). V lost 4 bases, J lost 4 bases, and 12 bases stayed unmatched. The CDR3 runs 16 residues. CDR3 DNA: TGTGCCAGCAGCCCATTTCCGGGACAGGACCTCTATGGCTACACCTTC. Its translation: CASSPFPGQDLYGYTF.

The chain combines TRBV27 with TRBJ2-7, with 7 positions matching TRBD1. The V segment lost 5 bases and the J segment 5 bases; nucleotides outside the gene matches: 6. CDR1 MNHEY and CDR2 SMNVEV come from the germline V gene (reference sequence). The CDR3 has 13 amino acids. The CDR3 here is CASSRQQGHEQYF. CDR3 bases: TGTGCCAGCAGTAGACAACAGGGGCACGAGCAGTACTTC.

CDR3 in amino acids: CASSIEGRTAGTLYEQYF. The CDR3 bases are TGTGCCAGTAGTATAGAAGGTCGGACGGCGGGCACCCTCTACGAGCAGTACTTC. The chain is built from TRBV19 and TRBJ2-7, with a weak D call TRBD2 (5 bases). The CDR3 loop spans 18 amino acids. Trimming removed 0 bases at V and 3 bases at J, with 21 bases between. CDR1 LNHDA and CDR2 SQIVND come from the germline V gene (reference sequence).

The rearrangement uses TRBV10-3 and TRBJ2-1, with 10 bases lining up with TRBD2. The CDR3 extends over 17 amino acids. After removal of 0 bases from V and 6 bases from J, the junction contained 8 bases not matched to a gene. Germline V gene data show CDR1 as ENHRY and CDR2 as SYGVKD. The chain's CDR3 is CAISESRYSGRPNEQFF. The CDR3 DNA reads TGTGCCATCAGTGAGTCTCGGTATAGCGGGAGGCCCAATGAGCAGTTCTTC.

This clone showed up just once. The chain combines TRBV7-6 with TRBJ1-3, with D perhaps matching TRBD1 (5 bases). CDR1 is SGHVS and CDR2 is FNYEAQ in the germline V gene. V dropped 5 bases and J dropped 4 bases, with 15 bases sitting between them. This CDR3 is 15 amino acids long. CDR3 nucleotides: TGTGCCAGCAGCACCCCTGGGACTTCCGGAAACACCATATATTTT. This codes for CASSTPGTSGNTIYF.

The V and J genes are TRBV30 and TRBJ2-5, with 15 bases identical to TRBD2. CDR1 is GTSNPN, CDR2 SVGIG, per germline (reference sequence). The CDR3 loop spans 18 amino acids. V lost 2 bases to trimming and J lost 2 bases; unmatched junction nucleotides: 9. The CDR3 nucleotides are TGTGCCTGGAGTCCCTCGGGACTAGCGGGAGGACTGCAAGAGACCCAGTACTTC. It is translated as CAWSPSGLAGGLQETQYF.

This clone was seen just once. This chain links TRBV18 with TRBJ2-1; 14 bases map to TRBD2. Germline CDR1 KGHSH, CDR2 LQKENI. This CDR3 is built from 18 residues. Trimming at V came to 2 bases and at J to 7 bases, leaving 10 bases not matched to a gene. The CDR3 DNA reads TGTGCCAGCTCACCAGTCGGGACTAGCGGGAGCGGGGGGAATGAGCAGTTCTTC. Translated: CASSPVGTSGSGGNEQFF. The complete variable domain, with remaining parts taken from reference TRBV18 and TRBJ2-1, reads NAGVMQNPRHLVRRRGQEARLRCSPMKGHSHVYWYRQLPEEGLKFMVYLQKENIIDESGMPKERFSAEFPKEGPSILRIQQVVRGDSAAYFCASSPVGTSGSGGNEQFFGPGTRLTVL.

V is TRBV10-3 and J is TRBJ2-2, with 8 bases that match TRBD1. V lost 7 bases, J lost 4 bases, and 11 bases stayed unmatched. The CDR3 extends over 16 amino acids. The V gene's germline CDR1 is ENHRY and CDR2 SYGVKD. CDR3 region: CAITYEQGVGTGELFF. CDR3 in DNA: TGTGCCATCACGTACGAACAGGGGGTAGGCACCGGGGAGCTGTTTTTT.

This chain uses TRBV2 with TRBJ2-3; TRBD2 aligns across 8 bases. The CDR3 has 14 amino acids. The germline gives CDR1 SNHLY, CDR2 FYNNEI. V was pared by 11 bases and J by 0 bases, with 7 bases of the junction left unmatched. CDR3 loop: CAGQRGSSTDTQYF. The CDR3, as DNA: TGTGCCGGACAGCGGGGGAGTAGCACAGATACGCAGTATTTT.

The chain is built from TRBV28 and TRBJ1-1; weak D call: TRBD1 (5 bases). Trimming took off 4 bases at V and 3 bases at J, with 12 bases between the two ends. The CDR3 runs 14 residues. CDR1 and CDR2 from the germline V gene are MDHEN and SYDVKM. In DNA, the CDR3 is TGTGCCAGCAGTTGGACACGGGGGGACACTGAAGCTTTCTTT. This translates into CASSWTRGDTEAFF.

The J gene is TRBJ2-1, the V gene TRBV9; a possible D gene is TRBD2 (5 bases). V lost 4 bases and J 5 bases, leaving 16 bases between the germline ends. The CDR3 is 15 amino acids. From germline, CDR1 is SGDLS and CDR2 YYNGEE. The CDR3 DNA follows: TGTGCCAGCAGCTTCAGAGGGCCCAACGACAATGAGCAGTTCTTC. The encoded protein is CASSFRGPNDNEQFF.

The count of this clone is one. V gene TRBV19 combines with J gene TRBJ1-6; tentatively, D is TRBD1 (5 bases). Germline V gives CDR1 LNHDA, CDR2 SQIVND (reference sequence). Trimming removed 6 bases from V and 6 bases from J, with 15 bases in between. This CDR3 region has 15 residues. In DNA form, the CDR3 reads TGTGCCAGTAGACAACAGGTTGGTGGTAATTCACCCCTCCACTTT. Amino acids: CASRQQVGGNSPLHF.

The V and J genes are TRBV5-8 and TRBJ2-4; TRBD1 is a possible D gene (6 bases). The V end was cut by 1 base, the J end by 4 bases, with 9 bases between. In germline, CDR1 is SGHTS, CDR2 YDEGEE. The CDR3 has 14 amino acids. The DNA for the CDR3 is TGTGCCAGCAGCTTGATACAGGGAAAAAACATTCAGTACTTC. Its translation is CASSLIQGKNIQYF.

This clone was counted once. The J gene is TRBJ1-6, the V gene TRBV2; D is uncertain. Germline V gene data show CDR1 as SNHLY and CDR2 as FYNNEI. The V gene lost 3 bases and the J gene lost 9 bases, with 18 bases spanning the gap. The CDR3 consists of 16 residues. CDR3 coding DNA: TGTGCCAGCAGTGAGTTCAAGGACCCCCGGGGTTCACCCCTCCACTTT. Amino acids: CASSEFKDPRGSPLHF.

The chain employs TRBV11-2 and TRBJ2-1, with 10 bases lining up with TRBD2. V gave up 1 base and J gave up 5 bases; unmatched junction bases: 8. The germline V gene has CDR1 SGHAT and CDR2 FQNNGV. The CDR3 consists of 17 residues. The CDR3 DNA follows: TGTGCCAGCAGCTTAGCCTATCTAGCGGGAGTTAACAATGAGCAGTTCTTC. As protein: CASSLAYLAGVNNEQFF.

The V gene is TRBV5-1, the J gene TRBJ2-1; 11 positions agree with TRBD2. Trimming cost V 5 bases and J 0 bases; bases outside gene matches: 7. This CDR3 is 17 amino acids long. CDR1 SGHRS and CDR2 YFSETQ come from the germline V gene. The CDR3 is CASRDTSGRSSYNEQFF. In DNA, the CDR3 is TGCGCCAGCAGGGACACTAGCGGGAGAAGCTCCTACAATGAGCAGTTCTTC.

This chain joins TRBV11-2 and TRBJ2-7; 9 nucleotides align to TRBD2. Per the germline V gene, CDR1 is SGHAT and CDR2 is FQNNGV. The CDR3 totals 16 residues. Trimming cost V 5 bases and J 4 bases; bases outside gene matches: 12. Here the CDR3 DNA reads TGTGCCAGCAGCCCCCTGAGGCGGGAGGGCGAGTACGAGCAGTACTTC. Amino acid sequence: CASSPLRREGEYEQYF.